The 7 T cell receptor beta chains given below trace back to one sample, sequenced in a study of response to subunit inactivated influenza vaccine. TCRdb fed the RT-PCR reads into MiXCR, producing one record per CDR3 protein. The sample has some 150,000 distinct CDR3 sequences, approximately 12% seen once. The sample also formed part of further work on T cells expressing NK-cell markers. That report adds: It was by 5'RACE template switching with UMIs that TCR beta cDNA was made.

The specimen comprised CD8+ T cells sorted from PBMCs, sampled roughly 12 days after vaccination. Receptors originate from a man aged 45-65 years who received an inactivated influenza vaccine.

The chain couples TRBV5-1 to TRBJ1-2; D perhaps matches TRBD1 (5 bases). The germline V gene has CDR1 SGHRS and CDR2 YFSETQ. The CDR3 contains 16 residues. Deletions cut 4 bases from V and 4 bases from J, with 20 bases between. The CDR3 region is CASSNVVPGGTYGYTF. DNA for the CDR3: TGCGCCAGCAGCAACGTCGTGCCCGGGGGGACCTATGGCTACACCTTC. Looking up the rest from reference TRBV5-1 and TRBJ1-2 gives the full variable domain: KAGVTQTPRYLIKTRGQQVTLSCSPISGHRSVSWYQQTPGQGLQFLFEYFSETQRNKGNFPGRFSGRQFSNSRSEMNVSTLELGDSALYLCASSNVVPGGTYGYTFGSGTRLTVV.

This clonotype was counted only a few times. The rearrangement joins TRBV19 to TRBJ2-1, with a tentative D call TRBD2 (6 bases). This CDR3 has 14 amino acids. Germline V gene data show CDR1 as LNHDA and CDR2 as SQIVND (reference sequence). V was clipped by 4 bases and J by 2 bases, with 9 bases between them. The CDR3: CASSRGETYNEQFF. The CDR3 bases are TGTGCCAGTAGTAGGGGGGAGACCTACAATGAGCAGTTCTTC.

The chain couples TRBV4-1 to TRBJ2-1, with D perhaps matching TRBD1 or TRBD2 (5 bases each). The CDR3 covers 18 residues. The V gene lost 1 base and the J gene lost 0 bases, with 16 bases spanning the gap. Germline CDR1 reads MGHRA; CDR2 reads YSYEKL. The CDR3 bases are TGCGCCAGCAGCCAAGGGCAAGGTAGGGGAGTCTCCTACAATGAGCAGTTCTTC. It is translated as CASSQGQGRGVSYNEQFF.

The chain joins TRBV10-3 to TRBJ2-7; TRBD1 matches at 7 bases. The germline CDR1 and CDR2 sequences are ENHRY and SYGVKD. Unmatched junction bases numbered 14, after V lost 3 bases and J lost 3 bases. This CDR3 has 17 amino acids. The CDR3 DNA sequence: TGTGCCATCAGTGAACTTACAGACAGGGATATTAGCTACGAGCAGTACTTC. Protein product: CAISELTDRDISYEQYF.

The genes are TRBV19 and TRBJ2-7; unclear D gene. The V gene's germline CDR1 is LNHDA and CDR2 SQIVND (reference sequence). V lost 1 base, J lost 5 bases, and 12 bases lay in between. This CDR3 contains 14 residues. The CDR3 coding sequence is TGTGCCAGTAGTATAGGGTTAGGGTTGGACGAGCAGTACTTC. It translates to CASSIGLGLDEQYF.

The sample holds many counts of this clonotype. The CDR3, as DNA: TGTGCCAGCTGGGACAGGCAAAAAAACATTCAGTACTTC. Its protein product is CASWDRQKNIQYF. The gene calls are TRBV10-3 and TRBJ2-4, with 8 bases identical to TRBD1. Trimming took 10 bases from V and 4 from J; bases not matched to a gene: 6. CDR3 length: 13 amino acids. Germline V gene lookup returns CDR1 ENHRY and CDR2 SYGVKD.

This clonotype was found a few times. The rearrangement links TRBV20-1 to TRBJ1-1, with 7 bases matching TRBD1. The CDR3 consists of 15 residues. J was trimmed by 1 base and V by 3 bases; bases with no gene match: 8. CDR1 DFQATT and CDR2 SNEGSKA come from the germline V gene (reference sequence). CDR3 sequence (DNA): TGCAGTGCTAGGGCACGACAGGGAACGAACACTGAAGCTTTCTTT. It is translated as CSARARQGTNTEAFF.